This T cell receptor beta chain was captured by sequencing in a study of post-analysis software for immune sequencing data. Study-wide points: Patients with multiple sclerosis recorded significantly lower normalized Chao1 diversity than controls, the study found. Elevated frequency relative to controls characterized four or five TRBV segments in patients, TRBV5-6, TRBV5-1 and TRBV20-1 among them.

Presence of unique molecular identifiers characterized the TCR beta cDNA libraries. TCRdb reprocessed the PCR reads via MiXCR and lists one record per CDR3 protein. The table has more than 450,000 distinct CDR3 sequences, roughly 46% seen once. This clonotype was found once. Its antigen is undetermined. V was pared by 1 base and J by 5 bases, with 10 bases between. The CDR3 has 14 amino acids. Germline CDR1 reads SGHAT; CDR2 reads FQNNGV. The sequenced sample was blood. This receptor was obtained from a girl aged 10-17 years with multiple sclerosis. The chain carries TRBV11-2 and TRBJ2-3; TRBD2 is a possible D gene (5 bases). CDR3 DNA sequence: TGTGCCAGCAGCTTAGCGCGAGGGATAGATACGCAGTATTTT. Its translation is CASSLARGIDTQYF. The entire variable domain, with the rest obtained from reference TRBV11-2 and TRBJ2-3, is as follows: EAGVAQSPRYKIIEKRQSVAFWCNPISGHATLYWYQQILGQGPKLLIQFQNNGVVDDSQLPKDRFSAERLKGVDSTLKIQPAKLEDSAVYLCASSLARGIDTQYFGPGTRLTVL.